The source of this T cell receptor (beta chain) is a study of blood T cell repertoires in COVID-19. Study-wide context: Both acute and convalescent COVID-19 samples were obtained from the United States, Italy and Spain. Nucleic acid was either cDNA or gDNA, and it came from T cells, B-cell-depleted T cells, or PBMCs.

In the source study's methods: Researchers report that nucleated cell counts were estimated from reference gene primer amplification. Profiling relied on immunoSEQ multiplex PCR, and the TCRdb table lists in-frame clones only, not all of them. V, J and clone size are those of that table, while D and trimming were read from the DNA. The sample yields approximately 67,000 clones, about 90% seen once. The length of the CDR3 is 12 residues. V dropped 7 bases and J dropped 3 bases, with 9 bases sitting between them. CDR1 and CDR2 (germline): SGHNT, YENEEA. The rearrangement links TRBV11-3 to TRBJ1-2; weak D call: TRBD1 (5 bases). The sample taken for sequencing was peripheral blood. The TCR comes from a man aged 45-60 years with active COVID-19. The CDR3 loop reads CASTDRDYGYTF. The CDR3 DNA reads TGTGCCAGCACCGACAGAGACTATGGCTACACCTTC.